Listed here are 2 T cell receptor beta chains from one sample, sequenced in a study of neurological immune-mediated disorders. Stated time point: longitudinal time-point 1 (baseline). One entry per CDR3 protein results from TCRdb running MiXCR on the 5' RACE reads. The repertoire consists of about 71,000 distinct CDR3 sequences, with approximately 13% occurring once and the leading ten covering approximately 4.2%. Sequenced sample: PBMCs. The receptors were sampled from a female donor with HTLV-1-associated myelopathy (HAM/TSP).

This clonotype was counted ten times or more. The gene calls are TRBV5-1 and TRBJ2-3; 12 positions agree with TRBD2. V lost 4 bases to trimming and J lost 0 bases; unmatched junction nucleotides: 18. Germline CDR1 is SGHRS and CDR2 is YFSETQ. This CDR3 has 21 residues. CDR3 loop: CASSLTSGTSGRPVSTDTQYF. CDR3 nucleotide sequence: TGCGCCAGCAGCCTCACTTCCGGGACTAGCGGGCGACCAGTTAGCACAGATACGCAGTATTTT.

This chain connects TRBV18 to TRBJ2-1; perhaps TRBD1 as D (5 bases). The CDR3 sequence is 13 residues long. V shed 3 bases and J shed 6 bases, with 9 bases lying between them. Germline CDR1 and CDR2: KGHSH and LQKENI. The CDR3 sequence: CASSPGQGNEQFF. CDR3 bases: TGTGCCAGCTCACCCGGGCAGGGCAATGAGCAGTTCTTC.